The 3 T cell receptor beta chains listed next were all sequenced from one sample in a study of blood T cell repertoires in COVID-19 (dated by TCRdb to about 2020). Library prep was done by the immunoSEQ multiplex PCR assay. Entries here come from immuneACCESS through TCRdb and include only in-frame sequences with V and J called. Some clones fail to appear in such tables; in the studies checked, an unresolved V gene covers under half of the shortfall, and the cause of the remainder is unknown. For this sample there are 300,000 or so clones; 87% appear just once. The top ten constitute 5.5% to 7% of the sample. The sample taken for sequencing was PBMCs or T cells enriched from blood (not recorded which). The receptors come from a woman aged 25 to 39 who had recovered from COVID-19.

The V and J genes are TRBV2 and TRBJ1-5; 10 nucleotides align to TRBD1. From germline, CDR1 is SNHLY and CDR2 FYNNEI. Trimming cost V 6 bases and J 5 bases; bases outside gene matches: 7. The CDR3 contains 15 residues. The CDR3 region is CASSWTGGEDQPQHF. Written as DNA, the CDR3 is TGTGCCAGCAGCTGGACAGGGGGGGAGGATCAGCCCCAGCATTTT.

This clone was seen more than once but under ten times. V usage is TRBV19 and J usage is TRBJ1-5; D gene uncertain. The CDR3 spans 12 residues. CDR1 is LNHDA and CDR2 is SQIVND in the germline V gene (reference sequence). V shed 5 bases and J shed 6 bases, with 8 bases lying between them. The CDR3 protein is CASSPSLQPQHF. The CDR3, as DNA: TGTGCCAGTAGTCCCTCTCTTCAGCCCCAGCATTTT. Looking up the rest from reference TRBV19 and TRBJ1-5 gives the full variable domain: DGGITQSPKYLFRKEGQNVTLSCEQNLNHDAMYWYRQDPGQGLRLIYYSQIVNDFQKGDIAEGYSVSREKKESFPLTVTSAQKNPTAFYLCASSPSLQPQHFGDGTRLSIL.

This chain links TRBV19 with TRBJ1-4; no reliable D call. The V end lost 3 bases, the J end lost 4 bases, and 9 bases lay between the germline ends. Germline lookup yields CDR1 LNHDA and CDR2 SQIVND (reference sequence). This CDR3 region has 14 residues. The CDR3 loop is CASSIGLGNEKLFF. For the CDR3, the DNA is TGTGCCAGTAGTATCGGGTTGGGTAATGAAAAACTGTTTTTT.